These 29 T cell receptor beta chains originate from one sample sequenced in a study of identical twins. TCRdb called the 5' RACE reads again in MiXCR, with one record for every CDR3 protein. The data hold roughly 1,500,000 distinct CDR3 sequences, with under 35% observed a single time. The sample was cord blood. These receptors were collected from a newborn girl in good health.

This clonotype has a handful of counts. The rearrangement joins TRBV12-3 or TRBV12-4 to TRBJ2-5; 7 bases agree with TRBD1. V gave up 3 bases and J gave up 2 bases; unmatched junction bases: 6. This CDR3 comprises 15 residues. CDR3 nucleotide sequence: TGTGCCAGCAGTTTCCACGGGACAGCTCAAGAGACCCAGTACTTC. The encoded protein is CASSFHGTAQETQYF.

The V and J genes are TRBV12-3 or TRBV12-4 and TRBJ2-2, with D possibly TRBD2 on 5 matching bases. Trimming took 5 bases from V and 0 from J, leaving 13 bases between them. The CDR3 loop spans 16 amino acids. The CDR3 reads CASSQRLYPNTGELFF. CDR3 DNA: TGTGCCAGCAGTCAACGACTATACCCGAACACCGGGGAGCTGTTTTTT.

The rearrangement uses TRBV25-1 and TRBJ2-5; TRBD1 matches 9 bases. J gave up 5 bases and V 1 base, and 2 bases lay outside the gene matches. The CDR3 extends over 14 amino acids. Germline CDR1 is MGHDK and CDR2 is SYGVNS. The CDR3 here is CASSESTGGETQYF. CDR3 nucleotide sequence: TGTGCCAGCAGTGAATCGACAGGGGGGGAGACCCAGTACTTC. Full variable domain (rest looked up from reference TRBV25-1 and TRBJ2-5): EADIYQTPRYLVIGTGKKITLECSQTMGHDKMYWYQQDPGMELHLIHYSYGVNSTEKGDLSSESTVSRIRTEHFPLTLESARPSHTSQYLCASSESTGGETQYFGPGTRLLVL.

The chain uses TRBV20-1 and TRBJ1-5; D is possibly TRBD1 (5 bases). There are 14 residues in the CDR3. Germline loops: CDR1 DFQATT, CDR2 SNEGSKA (reference sequence). The V end lost 1 base, the J end lost 5 bases, and 12 bases lay between the germline ends. The CDR3 loop is CSARGPTGDQPQHF. Here the CDR3 DNA reads TGCAGTGCTAGAGGACCCACAGGCGATCAGCCCCAGCATTTT.

This clonotype was counted between two and nine times. CDR3 bases: TGTGCCAGCAGTTTACAGGCCGAGGGGGCAGATACGCAGTATTTT. Encoded protein: CASSLQAEGADTQYF. The chain combines TRBV12-3 or TRBV12-4 with TRBJ2-3, with D maybe TRBD1 (6 bases). This CDR3 contains 15 residues. Trimming pared 2 bases from V and 4 bases from J, leaving 13 bases between.

In its sample, this clonotype was seen a few times. The junction departs from germline at one end; a sequencing error may be responsible. The DNA of the CDR3 is TGCGCCGGCAGCCATCCCCTAGGCTTGGGGGGCAATGAGCAGTTCTTC. It encodes CAGSHPLGLGGNEQFF. The chain is built from TRBV4-1 and TRBJ2-1; tentative D call: TRBD2 (6 bases). This CDR3 comprises 16 residues. The germline CDR1 and CDR2 sequences are MGHRA and YSYEKL.

In its sample, this clonotype was seen a few times. This chain links TRBV5-1 with TRBJ1-5, with 11 bases aligning to TRBD1. After removal of 4 bases from V and 2 bases from J, the junction contained 8 bases not matched to a gene. The germline V gene encodes CDR1 SGHRS and CDR2 YFSETQ. The CDR3 is made up of 17 amino acids. The CDR3 reads CASSLGQGAPGNQPQHF. CDR3 coding DNA: TGCGCCAGCAGCCTCGGACAGGGGGCCCCAGGCAATCAGCCCCAGCATTTT. The full variable domain, in which reference TRBV5-1 and TRBJ1-5 provide the parts outside the CDR3, is KAGVTQTPRYLIKTRGQQVTLSCSPISGHRSVSWYQQTPGQGLQFLFEYFSETQRNKGNFPGRFSGRQFSNSRSEMNVSTLELGDSALYLCASSLGQGAPGNQPQHFGDGTRLSIL.

This clonotype was seen ten or more times. The CDR3 region has the DNA TGCAGTGCTAGAGGCCACAATGAGCAGTTCTTC. It codes for CSARGHNEQFF. V usage is TRBV20-1 and J usage is TRBJ2-1; D is unresolved. The CDR3 is 11 residues long. V lost 1 base and J 5 bases, leaving 3 bases between the germline ends. Looked up from germline, CDR1 is DFQATT and CDR2 is SNEGSKA (reference sequence).

V usage is TRBV9 and J usage is TRBJ1-1; D is perhaps TRBD1 (5 bases). From germline, CDR1 is SGDLS and CDR2 YYNGEE. The CDR3 consists of 13 residues. V was trimmed by 3 bases and J by 5 bases, leaving 11 bases between them. The CDR3 here is CASSGAGRTEAFF. CDR3 nucleotides: TGTGCCAGCAGCGGAGCAGGGCGGACTGAAGCTTTCTTT.

The V and J genes are TRBV2 and TRBJ2-2; D is unresolved. The germline CDR1 and CDR2 sequences are SNHLY and FYNNEI. This CDR3 region has 13 residues. V was trimmed by 9 bases and J by 7 bases, leaving 15 bases between them. The CDR3 bases are TGTGCCAGTAGGACGGACGTCCACGGGGAGCTGTTTTTT. Its protein is CASRTDVHGELFF.

In nucleotides, the CDR3 is TGTGCCAGCAGCCAAGATAGAGCGACCTCCCTTACTTATGGCTACACCTTC. Its translation: CASSQDRATSLTYGYTF. This chain links TRBV14 with TRBJ1-2, with unresolved D. CDR1 is SGHDN, CDR2 FVKESK, per germline. The V and J ends lost 0 bases and 5 bases respectively, with 19 bases between them. The CDR3 length is 17 residues.

This clonotype has a handful of counts. This chain links TRBV3-1 with TRBJ2-1; maybe TRBD2 (5 bases). V was shortened by 1 base and J by 10 bases, with 8 bases between the two germline ends. From germline, CDR1 is LGHDT and CDR2 YNNKEL (reference sequence). The CDR3 runs 12 residues. This chain's CDR3 is CASSQGPGEQFF. In nucleotides, the CDR3 is TGTGCCAGCAGCCAAGGCCCGGGGGAGCAGTTCTTC.

This clonotype was detected a few times. The genes are TRBV28 and TRBJ1-1, with D tentatively TRBD1 (5 bases). The V gene lost 5 bases and the J gene lost 7 bases, with 11 bases spanning the gap. Germline CDR1 is MDHEN and CDR2 is SYDVKM. The CDR3 sequence is 12 residues long. CDR3 loop: CASSRDGREAFF. The CDR3 nucleotides are TGTGCCAGCAGTCGGGACGGCCGTGAAGCTTTCTTT.

This clonotype showed up just a few times. V gene TRBV21-1 combines with J gene TRBJ1-5; the table's D gene call, TRBD1, was not cross checked with the DNA. TRBV21-1 is marked as a pseudogene. This CDR3 is built from 15 residues. The CDR3: CASSSTDRLNQPQHF. CDR3 in DNA: TGTGCCAGCAGCTCGACTGACAGGCTCAATCAGCCCCAGCATTTT.

This clonotype has more than one count but fewer than ten. The chain is built from TRBV5-1 and TRBJ2-3, with 7 bases matching TRBD1. Germline V gene lookup returns CDR1 SGHRS and CDR2 YFSETQ. V shed 5 bases and J 0 bases; nucleotides not matched to a gene: 3. This CDR3 contains 14 residues. In DNA, the CDR3 is TGCGCCAGCAGGTCCAGGGGGAGCACAGATACGCAGTATTTT. Translated: CASRSRGSTDTQYF.

This clonotype came up a few times. The chain carries TRBV25-1 and TRBJ2-2; tentatively, D is TRBD2 (6 bases). Germline loops: CDR1 MGHDK, CDR2 SYGVNS. This CDR3 is built from 15 residues. Trimming pared 2 bases from V and 1 base from J, leaving 8 bases between. CDR3 protein: CASSERRGNTGELFF. The CDR3 coding sequence is TGTGCCAGCAGTGAACGGAGGGGGAACACCGGGGAGCTGTTTTTT.

This clonotype has more than one count but fewer than ten. The chain joins TRBV5-4 to TRBJ2-3, with 11 nucleotides matching TRBD2. Germline V gene data show CDR1 as SGHNT and CDR2 as YYREEE (reference sequence). V dropped 2 bases and J dropped 2; count of bases not matched to a gene: 7. CDR3 length: 17 amino acids. CDR3 bases: TGTGCCAGCAGCTTCCGACTAGCGGGATTTCTCACAGATACGCAGTATTTT. Encoded protein: CASSFRLAGFLTDTQYF.

This sequence joins TRBV19 and TRBJ2-7; no firm D call. Deletions cut 7 bases from V and 2 bases from J, with 9 bases between. Germline V gives CDR1 LNHDA, CDR2 SQIVND (reference sequence). CDR3 length equals 12 residues. DNA for the CDR3: TGTGCCAGTAAGGCGAGAGCCTACGAGCAGTACTTC. Its protein product is CASKARAYEQYF.

The chain employs TRBV30 and TRBJ1-2; unclear D gene. Trimming stripped 4 bases from V and 7 bases from J, with 7 bases between. Germline values: CDR1 GTSNPN, CDR2 SVGIG (reference sequence). The CDR3 extends over 10 amino acids. The CDR3 nucleotides are TGTGCCTGGATGGGTCTTGGCTACACCTTC. Encoded protein: CAWMGLGYTF.

This clonotype showed up just a few times. The chain is built from TRBV4-1 and TRBJ2-7; 15 bases agree with TRBD2. Germline V gene lookup returns CDR1 MGHRA and CDR2 YSYEKL. The CDR3 totals 16 residues. V lost 5 bases to trimming and J lost 0 bases; unmatched junction nucleotides: 2. CDR3 nucleotide sequence: TGCGCCAGCAGCGGGACTAGCGGGGGGCACTCCTACGAGCAGTACTTC. Amino acids: CASSGTSGGHSYEQYF.

DNA for the CDR3: TGCAGTGCTAGAGCTGTAGGGCGGGAGAAACTGGACGAGCAGTACTTC. Protein: CSARAVGREKLDEQYF. The chain has TRBV20-1 and TRBJ2-7; 7 nucleotides align to TRBD2. This CDR3 spans 16 amino acids. CDR1 is DFQATT, CDR2 SNEGSKA, per germline (reference sequence). V dropped 1 base and J dropped 5; count of bases not matched to a gene: 14.

The rearrangement uses TRBV9 and TRBJ2-1, with 8 positions matching TRBD2. CDR3 size: 16 residues. Germline CDR1 is SGDLS and CDR2 is YYNGEE. The trim removed 0 bases at V and 8 bases at J, leaving 10 bases unmatched. Written as DNA, the CDR3 is TGTGCCAGCAGCGTAGGAGGAGCGGGGGCCTTGGATGAGCAGTTCTTC. The encoded protein is CASSVGGAGALDEQFF.

There are a few counts of this clonotype. This chain joins TRBV28 and TRBJ1-2; possibly TRBD1 for D (6 bases). The CDR3 consists of 15 residues. V lost 5 bases, J lost 5 bases, and 18 bases lay in between. Germline assignment: CDR1 MDHEN and CDR2 SYDVKM. The CDR3 protein is CASSPPRTVLYGYTF. The CDR3 DNA reads TGTGCCAGCAGTCCCCCGAGGACAGTATTGTATGGCTACACCTTC.

The chain links TRBV6-1 to TRBJ1-1; possibly TRBD1 for D (5 bases). Per germline, CDR1 MNHNS and CDR2 SASEGT. Trimming took off 3 bases at V and 0 bases at J, with 14 bases between the two ends. This CDR3 region has 16 residues. CDR3 in DNA: TGTGCCAGCAGTGAGCAGGGTAGAACGATGAACACTGAAGCTTTCTTT. Translation gives CASSEQGRTMNTEAFF.

This clonotype was recorded at least ten times. The chain is built from TRBV6-6 and TRBJ1-2; D not certain. Trimming removed 10 bases at V and 8 bases at J, with 17 bases between. Germline V CDR1 and CDR2: MNHNY, SVGAGI (reference sequence). The CDR3 has 12 amino acids. CDR3 nucleotide sequence: TGTGCCACCCGCCACGGGTTTCAGGGCTACACCTTC. Amino acid sequence: CATRHGFQGYTF.

This clonotype was picked up a small number of times. The rearrangement links TRBV28 to TRBJ2-7; D gene ambiguous. CDR1 and CDR2 from the germline V gene are MDHEN and SYDVKM. This CDR3 is built from 15 residues. The V and J ends lost 2 bases and 0 bases respectively, with 11 bases between them. The CDR3 sequence is CASSLRQVGSYEQYF. DNA of the CDR3: TGTGCCAGCAGTTTAAGGCAGGTCGGCTCCTACGAGCAGTACTTC.

This clonotype was observed a handful of times. The rearrangement uses TRBV20-1 and TRBJ1-5, with 8 positions matching TRBD1. Germline trimming cut 6 bases from V and 3 bases from J; bases unmatched to any gene: 13. The CDR3 has 16 amino acids. Germline V gene lookup returns CDR1 DFQATT and CDR2 SNEGSKA (reference sequence). As DNA, the CDR3 is TGCAGTGCCACTAACAGGGGGGTCGGTTTCAATCAGCCCCAGCATTTT. Translating it yields CSATNRGVGFNQPQHF.

In its sample, this clonotype was seen a few times. V is TRBV9 and J is TRBJ2-1; no firm D call. TRBJ2-7 explains the end of the DNA better; the J call may be wrong. Germline V gene data show CDR1 as SGDLS and CDR2 as YYNGEE. The CDR3 runs 14 residues. Here the CDR3 reads CASSVTGSYNEQYF. As DNA, the CDR3 is TGTGCCAGCAGCGTTACGGGCTCCTACAATGAGCAGTACTTC.

This clonotype showed up just a few times. The chain combines TRBV12-3 or TRBV12-4 with TRBJ2-3, with a weak D call TRBD2 (6 bases). There are 18 residues in the CDR3. Trimming shortened V by 5 bases and J by 0 bases, and 21 bases separated the two germline ends. The CDR3 loop is CASSPPLWLASSTDTQYF. The CDR3 DNA follows: TGTGCCAGCAGTCCACCCCTCTGGCTAGCGTCTAGCACAGATACGCAGTATTTT.